The next 5 T cell receptor beta chains were all read from a single sample in a study of Ad26.COV2.S vaccination and SARS-CoV-2 variants. The assay was immunoSEQ multiplex PCR, and TCRdb's table has in-frame clones only and misses some. The data contain roughly 420,000 clones, 88% of them singletons. As to treatment: around 19 received Ad26.COV2.S at low or high dose, single or two shots; roughly 5 received placebo; per-sample allocation not given. The study sampled participants on day 63 after the first vaccine or placebo injection. Sequences were derived from peripheral blood, sampled in a trial of Ad26.COV2.S vaccine versus placebo. Receptor source: a person between 18 and 65 years old who received the Ad26.COV2.S COVID-19 vaccine or a placebo.

This clone was seen a single time. The chain is built from TRBV6-4 and TRBJ2-1, with D perhaps being TRBD1 or TRBD2 (6 bases each). The germline V gene encodes CDR1 MRHNA and CDR2 SNTAGT. CDR3 length: 16 residues. The germline V and J ends were trimmed by 3 bases and 4 bases, with 16 bases remaining between them. CDR3 coding DNA: TGTGCCAGCAGTGAGTCTGGTGGGGGGACATACAATGAGCAGTTCTTC. Translation gives CASSESGGGTYNEQFF.

This clone was observed once. In DNA, the CDR3 is TGTGCCAGCAGTGAAAAACTCTCCGGAACAGGGGATTCACCCCTCCACTTT. Its translation: CASSEKLSGTGDSPLHF. The gene calls are TRBV25-1 and TRBJ1-6; 7 positions match TRBD1. Germline values: CDR1 MGHDK, CDR2 SYGVNS. The CDR3 has 17 amino acids. V shed 2 bases, J shed 8 bases, and the junction held 12 bases outside the gene matches.

This clone was recorded only once. CDR3 sequence (DNA): TGTGCAAGTCGCCCTAGCGGACTCACAGATACGCAGTATTTT. Translated: CASRPSGLTDTQYF. J is TRBJ2-3 and V is TRBV12-2; TRBD2, the D gene given by the table, was not confirmed from the DNA. TRBV12-2 is termed a pseudogene. The CDR3 is made up of 14 amino acids.

This chain uses TRBV6-2 or TRBV6-3 with TRBJ2-7, with a tentative D call TRBD1 (5 bases). Trimming took off 4 bases at V and 0 bases at J, with 19 bases between the two ends. The germline V gene has CDR1 MNHEY and CDR2 SVGEGT. The CDR3 runs 17 residues. For the CDR3, the DNA is TGTGCCAGCAGTTCGAGAAGTACAGGCCTGAGCTCCTACGAGCAGTACTTC. Amino acid sequence: CASSSRSTGLSSYEQYF.

The gene calls are TRBV9 and TRBJ1-1; the D gene is possibly TRBD1 (6 bases). The CDR3 is 15 residues long. CDR1 is SGDLS, CDR2 YYNGEE, per germline. V was pared by 0 bases and J by 5 bases, with 14 bases between. The CDR3 sequence: CASSVGAGVGTEAFF. For the CDR3, the DNA is TGTGCCAGCAGCGTAGGGGCAGGGGTAGGGACTGAAGCTTTCTTT.